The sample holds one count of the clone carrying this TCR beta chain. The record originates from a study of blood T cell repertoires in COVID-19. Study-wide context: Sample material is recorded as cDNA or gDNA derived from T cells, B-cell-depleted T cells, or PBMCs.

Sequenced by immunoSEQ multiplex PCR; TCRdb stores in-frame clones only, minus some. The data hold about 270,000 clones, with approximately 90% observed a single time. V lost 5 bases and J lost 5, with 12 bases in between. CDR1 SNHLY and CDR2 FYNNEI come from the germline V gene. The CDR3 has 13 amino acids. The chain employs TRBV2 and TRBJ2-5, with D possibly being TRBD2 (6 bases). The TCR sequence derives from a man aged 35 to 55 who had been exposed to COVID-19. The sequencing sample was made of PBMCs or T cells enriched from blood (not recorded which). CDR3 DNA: TGTGCCAGCAGTACGGTTCGGGGGGAGACCCAGTACTTC. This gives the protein CASSTVRGETQYF.